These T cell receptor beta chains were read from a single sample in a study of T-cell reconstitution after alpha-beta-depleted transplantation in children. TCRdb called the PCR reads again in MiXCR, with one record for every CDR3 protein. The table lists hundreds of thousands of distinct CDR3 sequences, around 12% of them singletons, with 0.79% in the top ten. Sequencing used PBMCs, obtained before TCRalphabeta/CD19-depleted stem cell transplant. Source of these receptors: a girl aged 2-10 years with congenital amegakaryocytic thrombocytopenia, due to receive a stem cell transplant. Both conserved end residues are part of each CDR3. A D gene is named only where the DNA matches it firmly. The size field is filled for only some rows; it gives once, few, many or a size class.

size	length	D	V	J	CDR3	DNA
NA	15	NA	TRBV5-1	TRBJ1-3	CASSLAGGAGNTIYF	TGCGCCAGCAGCTTGGCAGGCGGGGCTGGAAACACCATATATTTT
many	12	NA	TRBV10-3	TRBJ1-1	CAISESSTEAFF	TGTGCCATCAGTGAGTCGAGCACTGAAGCTTTCTTT
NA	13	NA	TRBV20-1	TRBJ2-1	CSAAPGVNNEQFF	TGCAGTGCCGCCCCGGGAGTCAACAATGAGCAGTTCTTC
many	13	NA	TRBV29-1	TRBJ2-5	CSVLRGVQETQYF	TGCAGCGTCCTGCGTGGGGTCCAAGAGACCCAGTACTTC
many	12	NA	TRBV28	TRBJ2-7	CASSPALYEQYF	TGTGCCAGCAGTCCCGCTCTTTACGAGCAGTACTTC
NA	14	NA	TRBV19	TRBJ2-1	CASNEGGPYNEQFF	TGTGCCAGTAACGAGGGTGGTCCCTACAATGAGCAGTTCTTC
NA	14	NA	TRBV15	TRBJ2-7	CATSRQENSYEQYF	TGTGCCACCAGCAGACAGGAGAATTCCTACGAGCAGTACTTC
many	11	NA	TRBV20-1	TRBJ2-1	CSAGGSGEQFF	TGCAGTGCTGGTGGAAGCGGAGAGCAGTTCTTC
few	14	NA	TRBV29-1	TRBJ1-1	CSVVELGIESEAFF	TGCAGCGTTGTGGAACTCGGGATCGAGTCTGAAGCTTTCTTT
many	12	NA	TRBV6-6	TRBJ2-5	CASSYSRETQYF	TGTGCCAGCAGTTACTCTAGGGAGACCCAGTACTTC
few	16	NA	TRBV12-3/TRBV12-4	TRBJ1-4	CASSTPSGSLGEKLFF	TGTGCCAGCAGTACGCCTTCGGGGTCACTGGGTGAAAAACTGTTTTTT
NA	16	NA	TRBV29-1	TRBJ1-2	CSVEGEAGQHIYGYTF	TGCAGCGTTGAAGGGGAGGCGGGACAACACATTTATGGCTACACCTTC
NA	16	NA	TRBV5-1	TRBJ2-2	CARSLVEGADTGELFF	TGCGCCAGAAGCTTGGTCGAAGGGGCCGACACCGGGGAGCTGTTTTTT